Presented here are 18 T cell receptor beta chains from one specimen sequenced in a study of T cell repertoires in cytomegalovirus infection. In TCRdb, the reads were re-called with MiXCR into one record per CDR3 protein. The repertoire holds over 250,000 distinct CDR3 sequences, with approximately 22% as singletons. The antigens of these receptors remain unknown. The specimen comprised cultured PBMCs, sampled from culture after CMV antigen stimulation. These TCRs come from a human donor in good health (CMV status not recorded). Some clones in this sample may be carry-over from other donors' samples.

This clonotype was counted between two and nine times. The chain links TRBV7-9 to TRBJ2-6; D remains ambiguous. Trimming took off 1 base at V and 0 bases at J, with 10 bases between the two ends. CDR3 length: 17 residues. Germline CDR1 and CDR2: SEHNR and FQNEAQ (reference sequence). CDR3 amino acids: CASSLGAAISGANVLTF. In nucleotides, the CDR3 is TGTGCCAGCAGCTTAGGGGCAGCGATCTCTGGGGCCAACGTCCTGACTTTC.

Only a few counts were recorded for this clonotype. A junction boundary mismatches the germline segment, possibly from a read error. The V and J genes are TRBV12-3 or TRBV12-4 and TRBJ1-5; D perhaps matches TRBD1 (6 bases). The length of the CDR3 is 13 residues. The CDR3 DNA is TGTGCCAGCAGTTTCTCCTACAGGGAACAGGGTTATTTT. Translation gives CASSFSYREQGYF.

This clonotype was counted between two and nine times. The genes are TRBV19 and TRBJ2-5; 8 bases agree with TRBD1. Germline values: CDR1 LNHDA, CDR2 SQIVND (reference sequence). The CDR3 contains 19 residues. The J segment lost 2 bases and the V segment lost 3 bases, leaving 17 bases of the junction unmatched. Here the CDR3 reads CASSIGFMGQGARQETQYF. The DNA for the CDR3 is TGTGCCAGTAGTATTGGATTTATGGGGCAGGGGGCTAGGCAAGAGACCCAGTACTTC.

This clonotype was detected many times. The rearrangement links TRBV7-3 to TRBJ1-1; D unclear. V was clipped by 1 base and J by 5 bases, with 8 bases between them. The CDR3 consists of 13 residues. CDR1 and CDR2 from the germline V gene are SGHTA and FQGTGA. CDR3 amino acids: CASSLNQATEAFF. In DNA form, the CDR3 reads TGTGCCAGCAGCTTAAATCAGGCGACTGAAGCTTTCTTT.

This clonotype was observed a handful of times. The rearrangement uses TRBV7-6 and TRBJ2-7, with 10 bases matching TRBD2. The germline V gene encodes CDR1 SGHVS and CDR2 FNYEAQ. The V and J ends lost 5 bases and 2 bases, in that order; junction bases with no gene match: 9. This CDR3 is 16 amino acids long. CDR3 DNA: TGTGCCAGCAGCCCGACCCGGACTAGCGGAACCTACGAGCAGTACTTC. The encoded protein is CASSPTRTSGTYEQYF.

The chain recombines TRBV6-5 with TRBJ1-6; 10 nucleotides agree with TRBD1. Germline lookup yields CDR1 MNHEY and CDR2 SVGAGI. The CDR3 runs to 15 residues. V was pared by 6 bases and J by 7 bases, with 6 bases of the junction left unmatched. CDR3 amino acids: CASRSTGQGNSPLHF. The CDR3 coding sequence is TGTGCCAGCAGGTCGACGGGACAGGGGAATTCACCCCTCCACTTT.

The chain couples TRBV4-3 to TRBJ2-1, with 10 bases lining up with TRBD2. This CDR3 is 18 amino acids long. J gave up 8 bases and V 0 bases, and 13 bases lay outside the gene matches. Germline V CDR1 and CDR2: LGHNA, YSLEER. CDR3 DNA: TGCGCCAGCAGCCAAGAACCCCCTAGCGGGAGCATCAGGTATGAGCAGTTCTTC. This codes for CASSQEPPSGSIRYEQFF.

To note about this clonotype: Being one base from a much bigger clone, this may be a read error. The chain couples TRBV7-2 to TRBJ2-1; a possible D gene is TRBD1 (5 bases). The CDR3 has 20 residues. Trimming took 6 bases from V and 8 from J, leaving 35 bases between them. Germline-derived CDR1 and CDR2 are SGHTA and FQGNSA. CDR3 region: CASSRRGWTDGPSVGDEQFF. The CDR3, as DNA: TGTGCCAGCAGTCGTAGGGGTTGGACGGACGGCCCCAGTGTCGGTGATGAGCAGTTCTTC.

The gene calls are TRBV18 and TRBJ1-4; 7 bases match TRBD1. The CDR3 is made up of 15 amino acids. V lost 3 bases and J lost 3; bases outside the gene matches: 4. CDR1 and CDR2 (germline): KGHSH, LQKENI. CDR3 residues: CASSPPGQPNEKLFF. CDR3 coding DNA: TGTGCCAGCTCACCGCCGGGACAGCCTAATGAAAAACTGTTTTTT.

This clonotype has just a few counts. The chain uses TRBV19 and TRBJ1-6; no clear D. The CDR3 covers 14 residues. CDR1 LNHDA and CDR2 SQIVND come from the germline V gene (reference sequence). Trimming removed 7 bases at V and 1 base at J, with 8 bases between. The chain's CDR3 is CASKAGSYNSPLHF. CDR3 in DNA: TGTGCCAGTAAAGCGGGGTCCTATAATTCACCCCTCCACTTT.

This clonotype was found many times. The V gene is TRBV30, the J gene TRBJ2-7; 11 positions agree with TRBD2. CDR1 is GTSNPN and CDR2 is SVGIG in the germline V gene (reference sequence). There are 18 residues in the CDR3. After removal of 5 bases from V and 0 bases from J, the junction contained 15 bases not matched to a gene. In DNA form, the CDR3 reads TGTGCCTGGTCATACTGGGACGTAGGACTAGCGGGCTCCTACGAGCAGTACTTC. Its protein is CAWSYWDVGLAGSYEQYF.

At least ten counts were recorded for this clonotype. This chain joins TRBV19 and TRBJ1-3; D unresolved. V was clipped by 4 bases and J by 1 base, with 11 bases between them. This CDR3 region has 15 residues. Per the germline V gene, CDR1 is LNHDA and CDR2 is SQIVND (reference sequence). The CDR3, as DNA: TGTGCCAGTAGTACGCCAGCTTCTTCTGGAAACACCATATATTTT. Translation gives CASSTPASSGNTIYF.

This clonotype appeared a single time. The chain recombines TRBV4-2 with TRBJ2-3; D gene ambiguous. Germline CDR1 is LGHNA and CDR2 is YNFKEQ. The CDR3 runs to 14 residues. V lost 0 bases and J 2 bases, leaving 6 bases between the germline ends. The CDR3 DNA reads TGTGCCAGCAGCCAAGACCCAATCACAGATACGCAGTATTTT. Its translation is CASSQDPITDTQYF.

Notes on this clonotype: One junction end does not reproduce the germline sequence, and a read error may be involved. The rearrangement links TRBV2 to TRBJ2-3; TRBD1 matches 9 bases. This CDR3 is built from 16 residues. The V gene's germline CDR1 is SNHLY and CDR2 FYNNEI. The CDR3 coding sequence is TGTGCCAGCAGTCAAGCCGGGACAGGGTCTTCGGATACGCAGTATTTT. It yields the protein CASSQAGTGSSDTQYF.

Note on this clonotype: Lacking the conserved final phenylalanine or tryptophan, this CDR3 likely reflects a read error. This chain joins TRBV28 and TRBJ1-3; tentatively, D is TRBD1 (5 bases). This CDR3 is 16 amino acids long. The germline CDR1 and CDR2 sequences are MDHEN and SYDVKM. Trimming pared 4 bases from V and 2 bases from J, leaving 15 bases between. CDR3 sequence (DNA): TGTGCCAGCAGTTCACCCTTTTCAGGGCCTGGAAACACCATATATCTT. Protein product: CASSSPFSGPGNTIYL.

The rearrangement links TRBV27 to TRBJ2-1, with 7 nucleotides matching TRBD2. The length of the CDR3 is 14 residues. Trimming took 5 bases from V and 5 from J; bases not matched to a gene: 6. Germline CDR1 is MNHEY and CDR2 is SMNVEV (reference sequence). In DNA form, the CDR3 reads TGTGCCAGCAGTCAAGCGGGATCCAACAATGAGCAGTTCTTC. Translating it yields CASSQAGSNNEQFF.

This chain links TRBV6-5 with TRBJ2-2; 12 nucleotides agree with TRBD2. The CDR3 length is 18 residues. CDR1 and CDR2 from the germline V gene are MNHEY and SVGAGI. After removal of 5 bases from V and 5 bases from J, the junction contained 12 bases not matched to a gene. This CDR3 reads CASSPRLAGVRATGELFF. Written as DNA, the CDR3 is TGTGCCAGCAGTCCGAGACTAGCGGGAGTTCGGGCTACCGGGGAGCTGTTTTTT.

This clonotype was seen many times. V gene TRBV7-2 combines with J gene TRBJ2-7; TRBD1 might be the D (6 bases). This CDR3 contains 12 residues. Trimming removed 5 bases at V and 6 bases at J, with 11 bases between. Germline CDR1 reads SGHTA; CDR2 reads FQGNSA. The chain's CDR3 is CASSRDRLEQYF. CDR3 nucleotides: TGTGCCAGCAGCCGAGACAGGCTCGAGCAGTACTTC. The complete variable domain, with remaining parts taken from reference TRBV7-2 and TRBJ2-7, reads GAGVSQSPSNKVTEKGKDVELRCDPISGHTALYWYRQSLGQGLEFLIYFQGNSAPDKSGLPSDRFSAERTGGSVSTLTIQRTQQEDSAVYLCASSRDRLEQYFGPGTRLTVT.